This is a list of T cell receptor beta chains from one sample in a study of blood T cell repertoires in COVID-19. Profiled with immunoSEQ multiplex PCR; TCRdb holds only in-frame clones, not every one. The sample records 15,000 to 20,000 clones, nearly 90% being singletons. Input material: peripheral blood. These receptors came from a human donor in a cohort sampled during active COVID-19. Both conserved end residues are part of each CDR3. Fields, in order: clone size, J gene, V gene, D gene, CDR3 protein, CDR3 DNA. D genes are given only for firm matches. Clone size is given for some rows only: seen once, a few or many times, or a class if the clone is expanded.

clone size: NA
J gene: TRBJ2-1
V gene: TRBV3-1/TRBV3-2
D gene: NA
CDR3 protein: CASSQTGVGEQFF
CDR3 DNA: TGTGCCAGCAGCCAAACCGGGGTAGGGGAGCAGTTCTTC

clone size: NA
J gene: TRBJ2-2
V gene: TRBV7-3
D gene: TRBD2
CDR3 protein: CASSLWGLDTGELFF
CDR3 DNA: TGTGCCAGCAGCTTATGGGGACTAGACACCGGGGAGCTGTTTTTT

clone size: NA
J gene: TRBJ1-3
V gene: TRBV7-8
D gene: TRBD1
CDR3 protein: CASSSTGGGGNTIYF
CDR3 DNA: TGTGCCAGCAGCTCTACAGGGGGCGGTGGAAACACCATATATTTT

clone size: NA
J gene: TRBJ1-2
V gene: TRBV5-6
D gene: NA
CDR3 protein: CASSLGGGGYTF
CDR3 DNA: TGTGCCAGCAGCTTGGGAGGTGGTGGCTACACCTTC

clone size: NA
J gene: TRBJ2-1
V gene: TRBV27
D gene: TRBD2
CDR3 protein: CASSLFGGANSYNEQFF
CDR3 DNA: TGTGCCAGCAGTTTATTCGGGGGGGCTAACTCCTACAATGAGCAGTTCTTC

clone size: NA
J gene: TRBJ2-5
V gene: TRBV3-1/TRBV3-2
D gene: TRBD2
CDR3 protein: CASSQDVPPSGGQGETQYF
CDR3 DNA: TGTGCCAGCAGCCAAGATGTCCCTCCTAGCGGGGGGCAGGGAGAGACCCAGTACTTC

clone size: NA
J gene: TRBJ1-2
V gene: TRBV28
D gene: NA
CDR3 protein: CASSLVSGDGYTF
CDR3 DNA: TGTGCCAGCAGTTTAGTGTCGGGGGATGGCTACACCTTC

clone size: NA
J gene: TRBJ2-7
V gene: TRBV7-9
D gene: NA
CDR3 protein: CASSAGSEQYF
CDR3 DNA: TGTGCCAGCAGCGCTGGCAGCGAGCAGTACTTC

clone size: NA
J gene: TRBJ2-2
V gene: TRBV19
D gene: TRBD1
CDR3 protein: CASTVWQGVGELFF
CDR3 DNA: TGTGCCAGTACCGTATGGCAGGGGGTCGGGGAGCTGTTTTTT

clone size: NA
J gene: TRBJ2-5
V gene: TRBV3-1/TRBV3-2
D gene: NA
CDR3 protein: CASSRDILQTQYF
CDR3 DNA: TGTGCCAGCAGCCGGGACATCTTACAGACCCAGTACTTC

clone size: NA
J gene: TRBJ2-3
V gene: TRBV10-2
D gene: TRBD2
CDR3 protein: CASRPVTSGAADTQYF
CDR3 DNA: TGCGCCAGCCGACCCGTCACTAGCGGGGCCGCAGATACGCAGTATTTT

clone size: NA
J gene: TRBJ2-3
V gene: TRBV3-1/TRBV3-2
D gene: TRBD2
CDR3 protein: CASSQGGGGLDTQYF
CDR3 DNA: TGTGCCAGCAGCCAAGGCGGGGGGGGCTTAGATACGCAGTATTTT

clone size: NA
J gene: TRBJ1-2
V gene: TRBV4-2
D gene: NA
CDR3 protein: CASMKGDYGYTF
CDR3 DNA: TGTGCCAGCATGAAGGGGGACTATGGCTACACCTTC

clone size: NA
J gene: TRBJ1-2
V gene: TRBV2
D gene: NA
CDR3 protein: CASSKNQANYGYTF
CDR3 DNA: TGTGCCAGCAGTAAAAATCAGGCGAACTATGGCTACACCTTC

clone size: NA
J gene: TRBJ2-2
V gene: TRBV15
D gene: NA
CDR3 protein: CATSREGGKNTGELFF
CDR3 DNA: TGTGCCACCAGCAGAGAAGGGGGAAAAAACACCGGGGAGCTGTTTTTT

clone size: NA
J gene: TRBJ1-6
V gene: TRBV5-4
D gene: NA
CDR3 protein: CASSLKEQSNSPLHF
CDR3 DNA: TGTGCCAGCAGCTTGAAGGAACAGAGTAATTCACCCCTCCACTTT

clone size: NA
J gene: TRBJ2-7
V gene: TRBV7-9
D gene: NA
CDR3 protein: CASSPTGSWHEQYF
CDR3 DNA: TGTGCCAGCAGCCCAACAGGGAGCTGGCACGAGCAGTACTTC

clone size: NA
J gene: TRBJ2-5
V gene: TRBV5-5
D gene: TRBD2
CDR3 protein: CASSLKGGGFFQETQYF
CDR3 DNA: TGTGCCAGCAGCTTGAAAGGCGGGGGGTTCTTCCAAGAGACCCAGTACTTC

clone size: NA
J gene: TRBJ2-7
V gene: TRBV7-9
D gene: NA
CDR3 protein: CASSPGLDEQYF
CDR3 DNA: TGTGCCAGCAGCCCTGGACTTGACGAGCAGTACTTC

clone size: NA
J gene: TRBJ1-1
V gene: TRBV19
D gene: TRBD1
CDR3 protein: CASSKDRGLNTEAFF
CDR3 DNA: TGTGCCAGTAGTAAGGACAGGGGGCTGAACACTGAAGCTTTCTTT

clone size: few
J gene: TRBJ1-6
V gene: TRBV5-6
D gene: TRBD1
CDR3 protein: CASSFGTGGGSPLHF
CDR3 DNA: TGTGCCAGCAGCTTTGGGACAGGGGGAGGTTCACCCCTCCACTTT

clone size: NA
J gene: TRBJ2-1
V gene: TRBV11-2
D gene: TRBD2
CDR3 protein: CASSPRAGEHSYNEQFF
CDR3 DNA: TGTGCCAGCAGCCCTCGAGCGGGGGAACACTCCTACAATGAGCAGTTCTTC

clone size: NA
J gene: TRBJ1-5
V gene: TRBV12-3/TRBV12-4
D gene: NA
CDR3 protein: CASNGGYQPQHF
CDR3 DNA: TGTGCCAGCAACGGGGGGTATCAGCCCCAGCATTTT

clone size: NA
J gene: TRBJ1-2
V gene: TRBV20-1
D gene: TRBD1
CDR3 protein: CSAKGQALITF
CDR3 DNA: TGCAGTGCTAAGGGACAGGCGCTTATCACCTTC

clone size: NA
J gene: TRBJ1-3
V gene: TRBV11-2
D gene: NA
CDR3 protein: CASSPNTGFSGNTIYF
CDR3 DNA: TGTGCCAGCAGCCCAAATACAGGGTTCTCCGGAAACACCATATATTTT

clone size: NA
J gene: TRBJ1-2
V gene: TRBV12-5
D gene: NA
CDR3 protein: CASGLGANYGYTF
CDR3 DNA: TGTGCTAGTGGTTTGGGAGCAAACTATGGCTACACCTTC

clone size: NA
J gene: TRBJ2-1
V gene: TRBV6-1
D gene: TRBD2
CDR3 protein: CASSEASGGEYNEQFF
CDR3 DNA: TGTGCCAGCAGTGAAGCTAGCGGGGGGGAATACAATGAGCAGTTCTTC

clone size: NA
J gene: TRBJ1-3
V gene: TRBV21-1
D gene: NA
CDR3 protein: CASSRHPRVGSGNTIYF
CDR3 DNA: NA

clone size: NA
J gene: TRBJ2-7
V gene: TRBV19
D gene: TRBD1
CDR3 protein: CASSTGQGEQYF
CDR3 DNA: TGTGCCAGTAGCACTGGACAGGGCGAGCAGTACTTC

clone size: NA
J gene: TRBJ1-6
V gene: TRBV18
D gene: NA
CDR3 protein: CASSPSSGYGSSPLHF
CDR3 DNA: TGTGCCAGCTCACCCTCCTCAGGGTACGGGAGTTCACCCCTCCACTTT

clone size: NA
J gene: TRBJ2-7
V gene: TRBV9
D gene: TRBD1
CDR3 protein: CASSAGTAAHEQYF
CDR3 DNA: TGTGCCAGCAGCGCGGGGACAGCGGCCCACGAGCAGTACTTC

clone size: NA
J gene: TRBJ1-5
V gene: TRBV20-1
D gene: TRBD1
CDR3 protein: CSASPGQGFQPQHF
CDR3 DNA: TGCAGTGCTAGTCCGGGACAGGGGTTTCAGCCCCAGCATTTT

clone size: NA
J gene: TRBJ1-1
V gene: TRBV11-2
D gene: NA
CDR3 protein: CASSLGQAINTEAFF
CDR3 DNA: TGTGCCAGCAGCTTAGGACAGGCCATAAACACTGAAGCTTTCTTT

clone size: once
J gene: TRBJ2-5
V gene: TRBV7-3
D gene: NA
CDR3 protein: CASSRTGNQETQYF
CDR3 DNA: TGTGCCAGCAGCAGAACAGGGAACCAAGAGACCCAGTACTTC

clone size: NA
J gene: TRBJ1-1
V gene: TRBV12-3/TRBV12-4
D gene: NA
CDR3 protein: CASTDGGGEAFF
CDR3 DNA: TGTGCCAGCACCGACGGGGGTGGGGAAGCTTTCTTT

clone size: NA
J gene: TRBJ2-3
V gene: TRBV11-3
D gene: TRBD2
CDR3 protein: CASRSLAGELSSTDTQYF
CDR3 DNA: TGTGCCAGCAGATCACTAGCGGGGGAGCTCTCTAGCACAGATACGCAGTATTTT

clone size: NA
J gene: TRBJ2-7
V gene: TRBV7-3
D gene: NA
CDR3 protein: CASSRHRDSRKYF
CDR3 DNA: TGTGCCAGCAGCCGGCACAGGGATAGTCGTAAGTACTTC

clone size: NA
J gene: TRBJ2-3
V gene: TRBV7-2
D gene: NA
CDR3 protein: CASSLESGRIDTQYF
CDR3 DNA: TGTGCCAGCAGCTTAGAGAGCGGGCGGATAGATACGCAGTATTTT

clone size: NA
J gene: TRBJ2-3
V gene: TRBV1
D gene: NA
CDR3 protein: CTSSQAGWIDTQYF
CDR3 DNA: TGCACCAGCAGCCAAGCAGGCTGGATAGATACGCAGTATTTT

clone size: NA
J gene: TRBJ2-3
V gene: TRBV10-3
D gene: TRBD2
CDR3 protein: CAISEDGGMVAGSSDTQYF
CDR3 DNA: TGTGCCATCAGTGAGGACGGCGGGATGGTAGCGGGGTCGTCAGATACGCAGTATTTT

clone size: NA
J gene: TRBJ1-2
V gene: TRBV19
D gene: NA
CDR3 protein: CASSITVENYGYTF
CDR3 DNA: TGTGCCAGTAGTATCACAGTTGAGAACTATGGCTACACCTTC

clone size: once
J gene: TRBJ2-1
V gene: TRBV11-3
D gene: TRBD2
CDR3 protein: CASSFRLAGRDEQFF
CDR3 DNA: TGTGCCAGCAGCTTCAGGCTGGCGGGGAGGGATGAGCAGTTCTTC

clone size: NA
J gene: TRBJ1-1
V gene: TRBV19
D gene: NA
CDR3 protein: CASSRGQKNTEAFF
CDR3 DNA: TGTGCCAGTAGTAGAGGACAGAAAAACACTGAAGCTTTCTTT

clone size: NA
J gene: TRBJ1-3
V gene: TRBV20-1
D gene: NA
CDR3 protein: CSASGARGSGNTIYF
CDR3 DNA: TGCAGTGCTAGTGGGGCGCGTGGGTCTGGAAACACCATATATTTT

clone size: NA
J gene: TRBJ2-3
V gene: TRBV5-4
D gene: TRBD2
CDR3 protein: CASSLGNSGGTDTQYF
CDR3 DNA: TGTGCCAGCAGCTTGGGTAATAGCGGGGGCACAGATACGCAGTATTTT